Detailed here is one T cell receptor (beta chain). Antigen: not known. J was trimmed by 4 bases and V by 7 bases; bases with no gene match: 13. Looked up from germline, CDR1 is MNHEY and CDR2 is SVGAGI. CDR3 length: 15 amino acids. Both 60 Vbeta primers and 13 Jbeta primers went into the PCR. Repertoires were generated with immunoSEQ multiplex PCR, while TCRdb's copy carries only in-frame clones and drops some. The profile shows about 110,000 clones, about 68% of them singletons. At collection, donors were nominally healthy, but unrecorded immune exposures were probable. The entry originates in a study of cytomegalovirus exposure and HLA in healthy donors. Notes on the study in general: An analysis that came later showed most CMV-associated TCR beta chains appearing HLA-restricted. Immune exposure was documented only through CMV serostatus. Overall, approximately 150 TCR beta chains were annotated as cytomegalovirus-associated.

The sequenced sample consisted of PBMCs. The gene calls are TRBV6-5 and TRBJ2-7, with 7 nucleotides matching TRBD2. The receptor's source is a man aged 25 to 40 in good health and CMV-seropositive. The CDR3 sequence: CASTPGQGGPYEQYF. In DNA, the CDR3 is TGTGCCAGCACCCCCGGGCAGGGAGGGCCTTACGAGCAGTACTTC.